The source of this T cell receptor beta chain is a study of blood T cell repertoires in COVID-19. Study-level background: Sources were T cells, B-cell-depleted T cells, or PBMCs; the material itself was cDNA or gDNA.

In the original workflow: Nucleated cell counts were estimated from reference gene primer amplification. The method was immunoSEQ multiplex PCR; TCRdb's version includes in-frame clones alone and lacks a portion of them. That table supplies the V and J calls and clone size; D and trimming were determined from the DNA. The top ten hold around 10% of the sample, which has approximately 180,000 clones, 81% seen once. Seattle's enrolled individuals joined amid active infection and were then monitored longitudinally. CDR3 length equals 13 residues. Germline CDR1 reads MDHEN; CDR2 reads SYDVKM. The V and J ends lost 2 bases and 7 bases respectively, with 8 bases between them.

The rearrangement uses TRBV28 and TRBJ2-2, with a possible D match to TRBD1 (6 bases). The material sequenced was peripheral blood. The TCR was taken from a woman at least 80 years old with COVID-19, enrolled during active disease. The CDR3 region has the DNA TGTGCCAGCAGTTTAAACAGGGTCGGGGAGCTGTTTTTT. Protein: CASSLNRVGELFF.